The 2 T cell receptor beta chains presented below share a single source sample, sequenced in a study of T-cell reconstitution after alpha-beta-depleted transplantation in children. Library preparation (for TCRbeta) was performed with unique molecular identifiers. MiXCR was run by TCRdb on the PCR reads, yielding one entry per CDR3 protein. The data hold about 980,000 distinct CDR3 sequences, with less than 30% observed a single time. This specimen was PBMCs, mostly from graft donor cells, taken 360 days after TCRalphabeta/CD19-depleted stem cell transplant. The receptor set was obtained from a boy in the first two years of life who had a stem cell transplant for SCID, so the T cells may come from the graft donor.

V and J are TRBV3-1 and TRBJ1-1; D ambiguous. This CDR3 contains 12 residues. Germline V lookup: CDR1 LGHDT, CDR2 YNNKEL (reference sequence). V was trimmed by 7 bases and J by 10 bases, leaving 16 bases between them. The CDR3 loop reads CASTGLRTGAFF. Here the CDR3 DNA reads TGTGCCAGCACTGGGCTACGAACCGGAGCTTTCTTT. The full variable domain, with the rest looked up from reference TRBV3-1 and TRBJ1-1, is DTAVSQTPKYLVTQMGNDKSIKCEQNLGHDTMYWYKQDSKKFLKIMFSYNNKELIINETVPNRFSPKSPDKAHLNLHINSLELGDSAVYFCASTGLRTGAFFGQGTRLTVV.

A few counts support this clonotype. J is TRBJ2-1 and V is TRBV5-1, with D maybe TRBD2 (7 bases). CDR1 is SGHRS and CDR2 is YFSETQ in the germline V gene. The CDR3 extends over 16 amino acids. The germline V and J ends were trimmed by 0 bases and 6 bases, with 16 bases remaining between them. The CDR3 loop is CASSLDRRGAGNEQFF. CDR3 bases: TGCGCCAGCAGCTTGGATCGTCGGGGGGCTGGCAATGAGCAGTTCTTC.